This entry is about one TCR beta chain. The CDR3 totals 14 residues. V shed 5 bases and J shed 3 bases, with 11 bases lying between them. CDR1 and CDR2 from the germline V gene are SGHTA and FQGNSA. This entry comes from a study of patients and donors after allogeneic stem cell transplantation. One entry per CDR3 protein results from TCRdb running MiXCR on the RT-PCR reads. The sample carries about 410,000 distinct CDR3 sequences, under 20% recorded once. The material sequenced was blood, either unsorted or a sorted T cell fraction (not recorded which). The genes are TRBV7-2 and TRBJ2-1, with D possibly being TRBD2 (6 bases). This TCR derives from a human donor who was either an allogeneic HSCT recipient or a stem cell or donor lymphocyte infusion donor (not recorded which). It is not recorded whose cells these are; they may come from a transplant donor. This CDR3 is CASSPDGGYNEQFF. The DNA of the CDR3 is TGTGCCAGCAGCCCCGACGGGGGCTACAATGAGCAGTTCTTC.